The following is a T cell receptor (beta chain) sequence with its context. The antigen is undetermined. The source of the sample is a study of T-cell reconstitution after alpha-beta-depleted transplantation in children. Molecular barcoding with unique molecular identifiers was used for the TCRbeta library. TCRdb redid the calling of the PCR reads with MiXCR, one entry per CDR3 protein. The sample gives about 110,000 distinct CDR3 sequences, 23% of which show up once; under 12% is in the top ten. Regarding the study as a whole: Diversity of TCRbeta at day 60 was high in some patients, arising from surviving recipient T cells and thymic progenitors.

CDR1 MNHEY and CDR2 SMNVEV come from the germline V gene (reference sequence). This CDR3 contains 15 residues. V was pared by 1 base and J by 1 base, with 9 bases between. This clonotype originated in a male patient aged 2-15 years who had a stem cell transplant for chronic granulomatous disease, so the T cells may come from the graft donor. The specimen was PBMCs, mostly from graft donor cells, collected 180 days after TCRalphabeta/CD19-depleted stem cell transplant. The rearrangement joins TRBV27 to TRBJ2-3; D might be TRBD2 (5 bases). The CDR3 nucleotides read TGTGCCAGCAGTTTATTTTGGGGAGGCACAGATACGCAGTATTTT. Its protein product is CASSLFWGGTDTQYF.